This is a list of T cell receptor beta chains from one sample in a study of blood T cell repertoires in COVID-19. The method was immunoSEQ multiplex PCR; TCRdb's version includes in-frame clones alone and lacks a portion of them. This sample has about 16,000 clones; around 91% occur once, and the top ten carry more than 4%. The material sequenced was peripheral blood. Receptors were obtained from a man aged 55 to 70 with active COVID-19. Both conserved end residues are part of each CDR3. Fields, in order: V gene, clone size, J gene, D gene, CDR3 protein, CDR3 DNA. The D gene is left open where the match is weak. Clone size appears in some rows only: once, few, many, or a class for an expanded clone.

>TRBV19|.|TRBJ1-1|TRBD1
CATGGTGIAAFF
TGTGCCACTGGAGGGACAGGGATAGCCGCTTTCTTT
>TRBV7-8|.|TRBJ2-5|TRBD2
CASSLSGGKETQYF
TGTGCCAGCAGCCTTAGCGGGGGGAAAGAGACCCAGTACTTC
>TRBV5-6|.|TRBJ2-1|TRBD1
CASSSGQGWNEQFF
TGTGCCAGCAGCTCTGGACAGGGCTGGAATGAGCAGTTCTTC
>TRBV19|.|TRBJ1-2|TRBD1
CASSPAGQGGYYGYTF
TGTGCCAGTAGTCCCGCCGGACAGGGAGGCTACTATGGCTACACCTTC
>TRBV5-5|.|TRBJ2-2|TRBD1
CASSLYGTGHTGELFF
TGTGCCAGCAGCTTGTACGGGACAGGGCACACCGGGGAGCTGTTTTTT
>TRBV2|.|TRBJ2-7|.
CASRTGRREGSYEQYF
TGTGCCAGCAGGACAGGTCGAAGGGAAGGATCCTACGAGCAGTACTTC
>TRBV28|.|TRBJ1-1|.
CASRSETMNTEAFF
TGTGCCAGCCGGTCGGAGACCATGAACACTGAAGCTTTCTTT
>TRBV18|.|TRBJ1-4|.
CASSPSSATNEKLFF
TGTGCCAGCTCACCATCGAGTGCAACTAATGAAAAACTGTTTTTT
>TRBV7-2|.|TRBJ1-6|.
CASATQDWTPLHF
TGTGCCAGCGCCACCCAGGACTGGACACCCCTCCACTTT
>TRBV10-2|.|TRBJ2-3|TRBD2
CASSGLLAGVNGRQDTQYF
TGCGCCAGCAGTGGGTTACTAGCGGGGGTAAACGGTCGTCAGGATACGCAGTATTTT
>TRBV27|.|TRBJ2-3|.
CASSPPGTDTQYF
TGTGCCAGCAGTCCCCCGGGTACAGATACGCAGTATTTT
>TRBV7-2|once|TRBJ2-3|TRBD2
CASSPSGGLVDTQYF
TGTGCCAGCAGCCCCTCGGGGGGGCTGGTAGATACGCAGTATTTT
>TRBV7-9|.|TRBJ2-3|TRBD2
CASSLAGLADTQYF
TGTGCCAGCAGCTTAGCGGGACTAGCAGATACGCAGTATTTT
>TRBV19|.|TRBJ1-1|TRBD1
CASSSGQWDTEAFF
TGTGCCAGTAGTTCGGGACAGTGGGACACTGAAGCTTTCTTT
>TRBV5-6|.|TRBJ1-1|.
CASSDTTGGNTEAFF
TGTGCCAGCAGCGACACGACAGGAGGAAACACTGAAGCTTTCTTT
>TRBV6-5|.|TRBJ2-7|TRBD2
CASRGTSGTYEQYF
TGTGCCAGCAGAGGGACTAGCGGTACCTACGAGCAGTACTTC
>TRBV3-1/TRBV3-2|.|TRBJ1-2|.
CASSQVMGAGDGYTF
TGTGCCAGCAGCCAAGTGATGGGGGCAGGAGATGGCTACACCTTC
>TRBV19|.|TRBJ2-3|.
CASSITGDTQYF
TGTGCCAGTAGTATAACGGGAGATACGCAGTATTTT
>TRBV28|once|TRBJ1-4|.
CASSLTGTNEKLFF
TGTGCCAGCAGTTTAACCGGGACTAATGAAAAACTGTTTTTT
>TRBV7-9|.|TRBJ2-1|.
CASSLVLSYYNEQFF
TGTGCCAGCAGCTTAGTTCTTTCGTACTACAATGAGCAGTTCTTC
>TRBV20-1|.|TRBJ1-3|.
CSASRPQDINSGNTIYF
TGCAGTGCCAGTCGCCCACAGGATATTAACTCTGGAAACACCATATATTTT
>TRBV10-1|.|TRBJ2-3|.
CASSDHTDTQYF
TGCGCCAGCAGTGACCACACAGATACGCAGTATTTT
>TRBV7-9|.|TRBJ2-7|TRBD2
CASSMESGGWYEQYF
TGTGCCAGCAGCATGGAGAGCGGGGGCTGGTACGAGCAGTACTTC
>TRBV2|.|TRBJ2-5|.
CASSPQLEGGGHGKETQYF
TGTGCCAGCAGTCCCCAATTAGAGGGCGGGGGCCACGGGAAAGAGACCCAGTACTTC
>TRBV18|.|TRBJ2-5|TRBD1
CASSAFPGGLGETQYF
TGTGCCAGCTCAGCTTTCCCAGGGGGCTTGGGGGAGACCCAGTACTTC
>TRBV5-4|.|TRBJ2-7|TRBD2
CASSSGRDGTRHEQYF
TGTGCCAGCAGCTCTGGGAGGGACGGCACCCGCCACGAGCAGTACTTC
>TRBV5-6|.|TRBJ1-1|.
CASTPWWGENTEAFF
TGTGCCAGCACCCCGTGGTGGGGGGAGAACACTGAAGCTTTCTTT
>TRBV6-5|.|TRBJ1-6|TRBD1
CASSAGTGNSPLHF
TGTGCCAGCAGCGCCGGGACAGGCAATTCACCCCTCCACTTT
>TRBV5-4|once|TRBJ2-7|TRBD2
CASSLGGGETEQYF
TGTGCCAGCAGCTTAGGCGGGGGAGAAACGGAGCAGTACTTC
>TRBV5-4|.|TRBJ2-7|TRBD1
CASSPGGTGGSYEQYF
TGTGCCAGCAGCCCGGGGGGGACAGGGGGCTCCTACGAGCAGTACTTC
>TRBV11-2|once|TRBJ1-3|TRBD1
CASSGQGSGNTIYF
TGTGCCAGCAGCGGACAGGGTTCTGGAAACACCATATATTTT
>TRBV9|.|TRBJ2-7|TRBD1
CASSVRTGTYEQYF
TGTGCCAGCAGCGTAAGGACAGGAACCTACGAGCAGTACTTC
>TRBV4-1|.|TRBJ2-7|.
CASSQDRVRGQYF
TGCGCCAGCAGCCAAGACCGGGTTCGGGGGCAGTACTTC
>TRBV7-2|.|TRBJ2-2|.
CASSLRTANTGELFF
TGTGCCAGCAGCTTAAGGACAGCTAACACCGGGGAGCTGTTTTTT
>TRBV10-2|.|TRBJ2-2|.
CASKLSHTGELFF
TGCGCCAGCAAGCTCTCCCACACCGGGGAGCTGTTTTTT
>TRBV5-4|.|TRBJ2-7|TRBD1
CASDRDRGLGEQYF
TGTGCCAGCGATAGGGACAGGGGGCTGGGCGAGCAGTACTTC
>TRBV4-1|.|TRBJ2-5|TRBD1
CASSRGGDRSLETQYF
TGCGCCAGCAGCCGGGGTGGGGACAGGTCCTTGGAGACCCAGTACTTC
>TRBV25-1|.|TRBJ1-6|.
CASSRGSYNSPLHF
TGTGCCAGCAGTCGGGGGTCCTATAATTCACCCCTCCACTTT
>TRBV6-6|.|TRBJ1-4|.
CASRPGQNREKLFF
TGTGCCAGCAGGCCCGGACAGAATAGAGAAAAACTGTTTTTT
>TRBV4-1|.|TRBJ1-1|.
CASSRNTEAFF
TGCGCCAGCAGTAGGAACACTGAAGCTTTCTTT
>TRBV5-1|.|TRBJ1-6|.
CASSLGGNSPLHF
TGCGCCAGCAGCTTGGGAGGGAACTCACCCCTCCACTTT
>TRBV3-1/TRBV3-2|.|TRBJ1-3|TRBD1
CASSQVQGAPGNTIYF
TGTGCCAGCAGCCAAGTCCAGGGGGCGCCAGGAAACACCATATATTTT
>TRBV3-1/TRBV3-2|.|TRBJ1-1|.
CASSWEFSNTEAFF
TGTGCCAGCAGCTGGGAGTTCTCGAACACTGAAGCTTTCTTT
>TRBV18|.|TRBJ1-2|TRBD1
CASSQDVTGTALYGYTF
TGTGCCAGCTCACAAGACGTCACCGGGACAGCCTTATATGGCTACACCTTC
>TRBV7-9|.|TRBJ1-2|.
CASSLARGYGYTF
TGTGCCAGCAGCTTAGCGCGAGGGTATGGCTACACCTTC